This T cell receptor beta chain was retrieved from a study of blood T cell repertoires in COVID-19. Germline-derived CDR1 and CDR2 are SGHRS and YFSETQ. The ends lost 4 bases at V and 4 bases at J; junction bases unmatched: 6. The CDR3 runs 14 residues. Sequencing used immunoSEQ multiplex PCR; TCRdb keeps in-frame clones, though not all of them. The top ten clones hold approximately 2.1% of a sample with hundreds of thousands of clones, roughly 87% of them seen once. The chain couples TRBV5-1 to TRBJ2-7; 9 bases are shared with TRBD1. Sample: PBMCs or T cells enriched from blood (not recorded which). The TCR sequence derives from a woman aged 40 to 50 with acute COVID-19. Written as DNA, the CDR3 is TGCGCCAGCAGCGCCGGGACAGGGACTTACGAGCAGTACTTC. Its translation is CASSAGTGTYEQYF.